Listed here are 17 T cell receptor beta chains from one sample, sequenced in a study of T cell responses to AZD1222 COVID-19 vaccine. Method: immunoSEQ multiplex PCR; TCRdb's copy keeps in-frame clones and lacks some. The repertoire holds over 75,000 clones, with around 90% as singletons. This specimen consisted of peripheral blood, obtained on day 0 of AZD1222 vaccination. The receptors were gathered from an adult in good health.

On this clone itself: Mismatch with germline at one junction end may stem from a read error. V usage is TRBV7-8 and J usage is TRBJ1-5, with D uncertain. There are 12 residues in the CDR3. Germline V gives CDR1 SGHVS, CDR2 FQNEAQ. CDR3 in amino acids: CASSSTVSARYF. The CDR3 DNA follows: TGTGCCAGCAGCTCTACCGTCTCAGCCAGGTATTTT.

The J gene is TRBJ2-7, the V gene TRBV13; 9 positions match TRBD1. From germline, CDR1 is PRHDT and CDR2 FYEKMQ (reference sequence). CDR3 length equals 14 residues. Unmatched junction bases numbered 0, after V lost 0 bases and J lost 3 bases. The DNA of the CDR3 is TGTGCCAGCAGCTTAGGGGACAGGGGCTACGAGCAGTACTTC. Its translation is CASSLGDRGYEQYF.

The chain employs TRBV6-5 and TRBJ1-4; D remains ambiguous. CDR1 and CDR2 from the germline V gene are MNHEY and SVGAGI. Trimming removed 0 bases from V and 8 bases from J, with 13 bases in between. The CDR3 is 15 residues long. The CDR3 is CASSYSEGTSEKLFF. The CDR3 bases are TGTGCCAGCAGTTACTCTGAGGGAACAAGCGAAAAACTGTTTTTT.

The chain couples TRBV6-5 to TRBJ1-3, with a weak D call TRBD1 (6 bases). The CDR3 loop spans 12 amino acids. Germline values: CDR1 MNHEY, CDR2 SVGAGI. Trimming took 8 bases from V and 2 from J, leaving 7 bases between them. CDR3 sequence: CASRDTGNTIYF. CDR3 coding DNA: TGTGCCAGCCGGGACACTGGAAACACCATATATTTT.

The genes are TRBV10-1 and TRBJ2-1; possible D gene TRBD1, 6 bases. V lost 5 bases, J lost 5 bases, and 13 bases lay in between. The CDR3 runs 14 residues. Germline V gene data show CDR1 as WNHNN and CDR2 as SYGVQD (reference sequence). The CDR3 loop is CASSKQGGHNEQFF. CDR3 DNA sequence: TGCGCCAGCAGTAAACAGGGTGGCCACAATGAGCAGTTCTTC.

The V call is TRBV15, the J call TRBJ2-7, with D tentatively TRBD2 (6 bases). Trimming took 0 bases from V and 3 from J, leaving 9 bases between them. Germline CDR1 reads LNHNV; CDR2 reads YYDKDF (reference sequence). The CDR3 extends over 14 amino acids. Written as DNA, the CDR3 is TGTGCCACCAGCAGAGAATGGGGGGTCTACGAGCAGTACTTC. This gives the protein CATSREWGVYEQYF.

This clone showed up just a few times. The chain uses TRBV4-1 and TRBJ2-7; D may be TRBD1 or TRBD2 (5 bases each). There are 17 residues in the CDR3. CDR1 is MGHRA, CDR2 YSYEKL, per germline. The V gene lost 1 base and the J gene lost 2 bases, with 18 bases spanning the gap. CDR3 sequence: CASSQAWTMGSAYEQYF. CDR3 in DNA: TGCGCCAGCAGCCAAGCCTGGACAATGGGGAGCGCCTACGAGCAGTACTTC.

The V gene is TRBV5-1, the J gene TRBJ2-7; 7 nucleotides line up with TRBD1. This CDR3 comprises 14 residues. Germline V lookup: CDR1 SGHRS, CDR2 YFSETQ. V lost 4 bases to trimming and J lost 1 base; unmatched junction nucleotides: 5. CDR3 sequence (DNA): TGCGCCAGCAGCCCCGCGACAGGGTCCTACGAGCAGTACTTC. As protein: CASSPATGSYEQYF. The complete variable domain, with remaining parts taken from reference TRBV5-1 and TRBJ2-7, reads KAGVTQTPRYLIKTRGQQVTLSCSPISGHRSVSWYQQTPGQGLQFLFEYFSETQRNKGNFPGRFSGRQFSNSRSEMNVSTLELGDSALYLCASSPATGSYEQYFGPGTRLTVT.

The chain carries TRBV5-1 and TRBJ2-7; possibly TRBD2 for D (7 bases). The CDR3 has 16 residues. V was shortened by 6 bases and J by 2 bases, with 21 bases between the two germline ends. Germline loops: CDR1 SGHRS, CDR2 YFSETQ. CDR3 DNA sequence: TGCGCCAGCAACTGGGGGAGGGGGACTGAGGCCTACGAGCAGTACTTC. It yields the protein CASNWGRGTEAYEQYF. The variable domain in full, completed from reference TRBV5-1 and TRBJ2-7, reads KAGVTQTPRYLIKTRGQQVTLSCSPISGHRSVSWYQQTPGQGLQFLFEYFSETQRNKGNFPGRFSGRQFSNSRSEMNVSTLELGDSALYLCASNWGRGTEAYEQYFGPGTRLTVT.

The V gene is TRBV7-6, the J gene TRBJ2-4; TRBD2 matches 7 bases. CDR3 length: 15 amino acids. V lost 6 bases, J lost 2 bases, and 7 bases stayed unmatched. Germline V CDR1 and CDR2: SGHVS, FNYEAQ. CDR3 sequence (DNA): TGTGCCAGCAGTGGGGGGGTCGGGTCCAAAAACATTCAGTACTTC. Its translation is CASSGGVGSKNIQYF. Drawing the rest from reference TRBV7-6 and TRBJ2-4, the complete variable domain is GAGVSQSPRYKVTKRGQDVALRCDPISGHVSLYWYRQALGQGPEFLTYFNYEAQQDKSGLPNDRFSAERPEGSISTLTIQRTEQRDSAMYRCASSGGVGSKNIQYFGAGTRLSVL.

The chain uses TRBV28 and TRBJ1-5; D ambiguous. Germline CDR1 MDHEN, CDR2 SYDVKM. This CDR3 has 12 amino acids. V lost 8 bases and J lost 1, with 6 bases in between. CDR3: CASQDSNQPQHF. CDR3 coding DNA: TGTGCCAGCCAGGACAGCAATCAGCCCCAGCATTTT.

This chain joins TRBV30 and TRBJ2-7; 7 nucleotides match TRBD2. The CDR3 contains 12 residues. The V gene end was trimmed by 2 bases and the J gene end by 6 bases; junction bases not matched to a gene: 4. CDR1 is GTSNPN, CDR2 SVGIG, per germline (reference sequence). The CDR3 DNA reads as TGTGCCTGGAGTAACGGGGGGATCGAGCAGTACTTC. It translates to CAWSNGGIEQYF.

The rearrangement uses TRBV6-1 and TRBJ1-1; D may be TRBD1 (5 bases). Trimming pared 3 bases from V and 6 bases from J, leaving 11 bases between. Germline CDR1 MNHNS, CDR2 SASEGT. The CDR3 length is 13 residues. The CDR3 DNA reads TGTGCCAGCAGTGAGGGCAGGGTGTCTGAAGCTTTCTTT. This gives the protein CASSEGRVSEAFF.

The chain has TRBV12-3 or TRBV12-4 and TRBJ1-1, with 8 bases that match TRBD1. The CDR3 is made up of 12 amino acids. V was pared by 5 bases and J by 8 bases, with 4 bases of the junction left unmatched. The CDR3 DNA follows: TGTGCCAGCAGTCAGACAGGGGCCGAAGCTTTCTTT. Its protein product is CASSQTGAEAFF.

This chain joins TRBV4-1 and TRBJ1-5; D is undetermined. V lost 4 bases to trimming and J lost 0 bases, with 10 bases between them. Germline V gene sequence: CDR1 MGHRA, CDR2 YSYEKL. The CDR3 spans 15 residues. DNA of the CDR3: TGCGCCAGCAGCCCAACAGATTATAGCAATCAGCCCCAGCATTTT. Protein product: CASSPTDYSNQPQHF.

This chain connects TRBV6-1 to TRBJ2-7, with D perhaps TRBD1 or TRBD2 (5 bases each). V was clipped by 3 bases and J by 7 bases, with 10 bases between them. Germline CDR1 MNHNS, CDR2 SASEGT. The length of the CDR3 is 12 residues. The CDR3 loop is CASSDVGREQYF. The CDR3 DNA is TGTGCCAGCAGTGACGTGGGACGGGAGCAGTACTTC.

This chain uses TRBV5-1 with TRBJ1-1, with D perhaps TRBD1 (6 bases). CDR1 is SGHRS, CDR2 YFSETQ, per germline. The CDR3 extends over 15 amino acids. Trimming left V 5 bases short and J 1 base short, with 15 bases between. This CDR3 reads CASSSEQGGNTEAFF. CDR3 DNA: TGCGCCAGCAGTTCCGAACAGGGAGGGAACACTGAAGCTTTCTTT.